The 26 T cell receptor beta chains presented below share a single source sample, sequenced in a study of cytomegalovirus exposure and HLA in healthy donors. The PCR used 60 Vbeta and 13 Jbeta primers. TCRdb keeps only in-frame clones here, not all; method: immunoSEQ multiplex PCR. The table has over 90,000 clones, about 74% seen once. Sequences were obtained from PBMCs. The receptor source for this set is a male donor in good health and CMV-seropositive.

This rearrangement joins TRBV11-1 to TRBJ2-1, with 12 positions matching TRBD2. The germline CDR1 and CDR2 sequences are SGHAT and FQDESV (reference sequence). With 6 bases clipped from V and 4 bases from J, the junction kept 16 bases outside the gene matches. There are 19 residues in the CDR3. CDR3 protein: CASRERTGLAGGGYNEQFF. The DNA of the CDR3 is TGTGCCAGCAGAGAAAGAACCGGGCTAGCGGGAGGGGGGTACAATGAGCAGTTCTTC.

There are a few counts of this clone. The J gene is TRBJ2-7, the V gene TRBV4-3, with D possibly TRBD1 on 6 matching bases. The CDR3 is made up of 18 amino acids. V lost 3 bases and J lost 0, with 21 bases in between. CDR1 is LGHNA and CDR2 is YSLEER in the germline V gene. The DNA of the CDR3 is TGCGCCAGCAGCCAGGATGTAGGGCCAGGGGCTTTCTCCTACGAGCAGTACTTC. Translated: CASSQDVGPGAFSYEQYF.

In its sample, this clone was seen a few times. The chain combines TRBV6-1 with TRBJ2-5, with a tentative D call TRBD2 (6 bases). The CDR3 is 12 residues long. Germline CDR1 is MNHNS and CDR2 is SASEGT. Trimming left V 7 bases short and J 2 bases short, with 8 bases between. CDR3 DNA: TGTGCCAGCAAGCGGGCGCAAGAGACCCAGTACTTC. Translating gives CASKRAQETQYF.

The chain employs TRBV28 and TRBJ1-5, with a tentative D call TRBD1 (6 bases). Per the germline V gene, CDR1 is MDHEN and CDR2 is SYDVKM. There are 13 residues in the CDR3. V lost 6 bases, J lost 7 bases, and 13 bases lay in between. CDR3 residues: CASSPDRVQPQHF. The CDR3 bases are TGTGCCAGCAGCCCGGACAGAGTCCAGCCCCAGCATTTT.

CDR3 nucleotide sequence: TGTGCCAGCAGCCCCGACAGGGTAGGGTCTAATGAAAAACTGTTTTTT. Encoded protein: CASSPDRVGSNEKLFF. The chain joins TRBV7-9 to TRBJ1-4; 7 bases are a match to TRBD1. This CDR3 has 16 amino acids. CDR1 is SEHNR, CDR2 FQNEAQ, per germline (reference sequence). J was trimmed by 3 bases and V by 5 bases; bases with no gene match: 9.

About this clone itself: At one end the junction does not follow the germline gene, possibly because of a read error. The chain links TRBV7-2 to TRBJ1-4, with 7 bases identical to TRBD1. The CDR3 covers 15 residues. Germline lookup yields CDR1 SGHTA and CDR2 FQGNSA. The CDR3 reads CASSSDTGANEKPFF. CDR3 nucleotides: TGTGCCAGCAGCTCGGACACAGGGGCTAATGAAAAACCGTTTTTT.

The DNA for the CDR3 is TGCGCCAGCAGCAACCCCTTGGCTAGCGGGAGTATCAATGAGCAGTTCTTC. Protein: CASSNPLASGSINEQFF. J is TRBJ2-1 and V is TRBV5-1, with TRBD2 identical over 10 bases. There are 17 residues in the CDR3. CDR1 and CDR2 from the germline V gene are SGHRS and YFSETQ. J gave up 6 bases and V 4 bases, and 13 bases lay outside the gene matches.

The CDR3 here is CASRSGQVYEQYF. Here the CDR3 DNA reads TGTGCCAGCAGGAGTGGACAAGTGTACGAGCAGTACTTC. The chain uses TRBV28 and TRBJ2-7; perhaps TRBD1 as D (5 bases). CDR1 is MDHEN and CDR2 is SYDVKM in the germline V gene. V lost 6 bases and J 4 bases, leaving 13 bases between the germline ends. This CDR3 region has 13 residues.

This rearrangement joins TRBV2 to TRBJ2-2, with 9 bases fitting TRBD1. The CDR3 length is 16 residues. V shed 6 bases, J shed 2 bases, and the junction held 7 bases outside the gene matches. The germline gives CDR1 SNHLY, CDR2 FYNNEI. CDR3 nucleotides: TGTGCCAGCAGACCCGGGACAGGGAGTAACACCGGGGAGCTGTTTTTT. This translates into CASRPGTGSNTGELFF.

The V gene is TRBV7-9, the J gene TRBJ1-2; 7 positions match TRBD1. The J segment lost 7 bases and the V segment lost 2 bases, leaving 7 bases of the junction unmatched. The CDR3 has 14 amino acids. Germline V gene data show CDR1 as SEHNR and CDR2 as FQNEAQ (reference sequence). This chain's CDR3 is CASSLMFGTVGYTF. The CDR3 DNA is TGTGCCAGCAGCTTAATGTTCGGGACAGTTGGCTACACCTTC.

The rearrangement links TRBV7-3 to TRBJ2-3; 10 bases align to TRBD2. CDR3 length: 16 amino acids. The ends lost 5 bases at V and 1 base at J; junction bases unmatched: 6. The germline V gene has CDR1 SGHTA and CDR2 FQGTGA. CDR3 sequence (DNA): TGTGCCAGCAGCGAAAGCGGGAGGGCCGGCACAGATACGCAGTATTTT. Protein: CASSESGRAGTDTQYF.

This chain uses TRBV19 with TRBJ2-5; D gene ambiguous. The length of the CDR3 is 14 residues. Per germline, CDR1 LNHDA and CDR2 SQIVND (reference sequence). Trimming took 4 bases from V and 3 from J, leaving 12 bases between them. The CDR3 protein is CASSTTSAKETQYF. CDR3 nucleotide sequence: TGTGCCAGTAGTACGACGAGCGCGAAAGAGACCCAGTACTTC. Filled out from reference TRBV19 and TRBJ2-5, the complete variable domain reads DGGITQSPKYLFRKEGQNVTLSCEQNLNHDAMYWYRQDPGQGLRLIYYSQIVNDFQKGDIAEGYSVSREKKESFPLTVTSAQKNPTAFYLCASSTTSAKETQYFGPGTRLLVL.

The CDR3 loop reads CASSAEINSPLHF. The CDR3 bases are TGTGCCAGCAGCGCGGAGATCAATTCACCCCTCCACTTT. The chain joins TRBV9 to TRBJ1-6; no clear D. CDR3 size: 13 residues. CDR1 SGDLS and CDR2 YYNGEE come from the germline V gene. Trimming removed 3 bases at V and 7 bases at J, with 8 bases between. The whole variable domain, remainder taken from reference TRBV9 and TRBJ1-6, is DSGVTQTPKHLITATGQRVTLRCSPRSGDLSVYWYQQSLDQGLQFLIQYYNGEERAKGNILERFSAQQFPDLHSELNLSSLELGDSALYFCASSAEINSPLHFGNGTRLTVT.

V usage is TRBV6-6 and J usage is TRBJ2-5; 8 nucleotides align to TRBD1. This CDR3 contains 14 residues. Germline trimming cut 1 base from V and 5 bases from J; bases unmatched to any gene: 3. Germline CDR1 is MNHNY and CDR2 is SVGAGI (reference sequence). CDR3: CASSYYGQGETQYF. In nucleotides, the CDR3 is TGTGCCAGCAGTTACTACGGACAGGGTGAGACCCAGTACTTC.

This chain connects TRBV15 to TRBJ1-2; 8 bases are a match to TRBD1. The CDR3 covers 13 residues. J gave up 4 bases and V 6 bases, and 4 bases lay outside the gene matches. Germline CDR1 LNHNV, CDR2 YYDKDF (reference sequence). In DNA, the CDR3 is TGTGCCACCAGACCAGGGGGCCTCTATGGCTACACCTTC. Its translation is CATRPGGLYGYTF.

The genes are TRBV19 and TRBJ2-6; D uncertain. The germline gives CDR1 LNHDA, CDR2 SQIVND (reference sequence). Trimming stripped 3 bases from V and 1 base from J, with 4 bases between. The CDR3 extends over 14 amino acids. The CDR3 nucleotides read TGTGCCAGTAGTATGACTTCTGGGGCCAACGTCCTGACTTTC. It codes for CASSMTSGANVLTF.

This sequence joins TRBV5-6 and TRBJ1-5, with TRBD1 identical over 10 bases. The germline CDR1 and CDR2 sequences are SGHDT and YYEEEE. The J segment lost 7 bases and the V segment lost 3 bases, leaving 7 bases of the junction unmatched. This CDR3 region has 15 residues. DNA for the CDR3: TGTGCCAGCAGCTGGGGGACAGGGGTCCCCCAGCCCCAGCATTTT. It codes for CASSWGTGVPQPQHF.

This chain connects TRBV27 to TRBJ2-3; D is unclear. The CDR3 contains 12 residues. Germline V CDR1 and CDR2: MNHEY, SMNVEV (reference sequence). V lost 6 bases, J lost 2 bases, and 6 bases lay in between. CDR3 residues: CASSRYTDTQYF. CDR3 nucleotides: TGTGCCAGCAGCCGTTACACAGATACGCAGTATTTT.

The rearrangement uses TRBV27 and TRBJ1-2, with TRBD1 as a possible D gene (5 bases). The ends were cut back, 5 bases at V and 8 bases at J, with 21 bases in the middle. Germline V gene data show CDR1 as MNHEY and CDR2 as SMNVEV (reference sequence). This CDR3 is built from 15 residues. DNA for the CDR3: TGTGCCAGCAGTCCCCCCGGGGGATCTTACGCCGGCTACACCTTC. The encoded protein is CASSPPGGSYAGYTF.

The rearrangement links TRBV28 to TRBJ1-1, with no clear D. V lost 4 bases to trimming and J lost 5 bases, with 17 bases between them. This CDR3 has 15 residues. CDR1 MDHEN and CDR2 SYDVKM come from the germline V gene. The CDR3 coding sequence is TGTGCCAGCAGTTCCCACGACACCTTATTGACTGAAGCTTTCTTT. It is translated as CASSSHDTLLTEAFF. Based on the CDR3 plus reference TRBV28 and TRBJ1-1, the full variable domain is DVKVTQSSRYLVKRTGEKVFLECVQDMDHENMFWYRQDPGLGLRLIYFSYDVKMKEKGDIPEGYSVSREKKERFSLILESASTNQTSMYLCASSSHDTLLTEAFFGQGTRLTVV.

This clone was detected once. V is TRBV5-4 and J is TRBJ2-5, with unresolved D. The DNA matches TRBJ2-7 better at its end, which makes the J call doubtful. The germline CDR1 and CDR2 sequences are SGHNT and YYREEE (reference sequence). The CDR3 contains 11 residues. CDR3 in amino acids: CASSSTYEQYF. The DNA for the CDR3 is TGTGCCAGCAGCTCCACCTACGAGCAGTACTTC.

The rearrangement joins TRBV28 to TRBJ1-2; TRBD1 aligns across 9 bases. The ends lost 7 bases at V and 6 bases at J; junction bases unmatched: 12. CDR1 is MDHEN, CDR2 SYDVKM, per germline. CDR3 length equals 15 residues. CDR3 region: CASKPNLGTGNGYTF. CDR3 bases: TGTGCCAGCAAACCCAACTTGGGGACAGGGAATGGCTACACCTTC.

The chain couples TRBV29-1 to TRBJ2-7, with TRBD1 as a possible D gene (6 bases). The CDR3 totals 13 residues. The V and J ends lost 6 bases and 6 bases respectively, with 18 bases between them. Germline-derived CDR1 and CDR2 are SQVTM and ANQGSEA. CDR3 loop: CSVNRVENGEQYF. The CDR3 DNA follows: TGCAGCGTCAACAGGGTTGAGAATGGCGAGCAGTACTTC.

A word on this clone: Other DNA sequences in the sample encode the same CDR3. V gene TRBV5-1 combines with J gene TRBJ2-5; 10 positions match TRBD1. Trimming removed 1 base from V and 4 bases from J; junction bases left unmatched: 4. The CDR3 contains 15 residues. Germline V lookup: CDR1 SGHRS, CDR2 YFSETQ. CDR3 nucleotide sequence: TGCGCCAGCAGCTTGATGACAGGGGGCAGAGAGACCCAGTACTTC. Protein product: CASSLMTGGRETQYF.

This chain links TRBV5-1 with TRBJ2-3; 8 bases line up with TRBD2. Germline CDR1 reads SGHRS; CDR2 reads YFSETQ. The ends lost 4 bases at V and 6 bases at J; junction bases unmatched: 13. The CDR3 sequence is 16 residues long. The CDR3 reads CASSPAQMTSADTQYF. The CDR3 DNA follows: TGCGCCAGCAGCCCGGCCCAAATGACTAGCGCGGATACGCAGTATTTT. Looking up the rest from reference TRBV5-1 and TRBJ2-3 gives the full variable domain: KAGVTQTPRYLIKTRGQQVTLSCSPISGHRSVSWYQQTPGQGLQFLFEYFSETQRNKGNFPGRFSGRQFSNSRSEMNVSTLELGDSALYLCASSPAQMTSADTQYFGPGTRLTVL.

The chain employs TRBV9 and TRBJ1-2; the match to TRBD1 covers 7 bases. Losses at the gene ends were 2 bases for V and 4 bases for J; bases not matched to a gene: 11. Per germline, CDR1 SGDLS and CDR2 YYNGEE. This CDR3 region has 16 residues. The DNA of the CDR3 is TGTGCCAGCAGCGTCGGAAGGCAGGGGGGTTTCTATGGCTACACCTTC. It translates to CASSVGRQGGFYGYTF.